Below, 24 T cell receptor beta chains from the same sample are listed, as sequenced in a study of T cell responses to AZD1222 COVID-19 vaccine. The data were produced by immunoSEQ multiplex PCR, yet TCRdb's version contains in-frame clones alone and is incomplete. Altogether 110,000 or so clones are present, about 91% being singletons, with the ten largest covering 6.5%. The material was peripheral blood, obtained 28 days after the second AZD1222 dose. Receptors originate from an adult who received the AZD1222 COVID-19 vaccine.

The chain links TRBV28 to TRBJ1-1; no firm D call. Germline CDR1 and CDR2: MDHEN and SYDVKM. The CDR3 sequence is 13 residues long. V was clipped by 5 bases and J by 3 bases, with 10 bases between them. CDR3 loop: CASSLQQYTEAFF. CDR3 sequence (DNA): TGTGCCAGCAGTCTACAGCAGTACACTGAAGCTTTCTTT.

This clone was observed a handful of times. The CDR3 is CARSLVQGPLHYEQYF. The CDR3 DNA sequence: TGTGCCAGAAGCTTAGTTCAGGGACCGCTACACTACGAGCAGTACTTC. This rearrangement joins TRBV5-3 to TRBJ2-7; D assignment may be TRBD1 or TRBD2 (5 bases each). TRBV5-3 is labeled an ORF, and its function is uncertain. There are 16 residues in the CDR3. Trimming left V 2 bases short and J 3 bases short, with 18 bases between.

The chain is built from TRBV20-1 and TRBJ1-2, with D hard to call. The V gene lost 3 bases and the J gene lost 2 bases, with 19 bases spanning the gap. This CDR3 is 16 amino acids long. Germline CDR1 reads DFQATT; CDR2 reads SNEGSKA (reference sequence). The CDR3 DNA sequence: TGCAGTGCTAGTTCTTACATCGGACTTACAAACTATGGCTACACCTTC. Amino acid sequence: CSASSYIGLTNYGYTF.

The gene calls are TRBV28 and TRBJ1-2; 10 bases map to TRBD1. The CDR3 extends over 13 amino acids. Germline lookup yields CDR1 MDHEN and CDR2 SYDVKM. J gave up 8 bases and V 10 bases, and 10 bases lay outside the gene matches. The CDR3 reads CATPGQGRGGYTF. DNA of the CDR3: TGTGCCACTCCGGGACAGGGGAGAGGGGGCTACACCTTC.

The chain has TRBV7-3 and TRBJ2-3; D may correspond to TRBD1 or TRBD2 (6 bases each). Germline V gene lookup returns CDR1 SGHTA and CDR2 FQGTGA. With 1 base removed from V and 3 bases from J, the gap between germline ends came to 11 bases. The CDR3 covers 15 residues. CDR3 protein: CASSLMGGETDTQYF. The CDR3 region has the DNA TGTGCCAGCAGCTTAATGGGGGGCGAGACAGATACGCAGTATTTT.

V usage is TRBV6-5 and J usage is TRBJ1-5; no definite D call. Trimming stripped 6 bases from V and 0 bases from J, with 9 bases between. Germline V gene sequence: CDR1 MNHEY, CDR2 SVGAGI. The CDR3 is 14 residues long. DNA for the CDR3: TGTGCCAGCAGGAGCCCCCATAGCAATCAGCCCCAGCATTTT. Translating it yields CASRSPHSNQPQHF.

The rearrangement links TRBV18 to TRBJ2-7, with D possibly matching TRBD2 (6 bases). The CDR3 covers 16 residues. Germline assignment: CDR1 KGHSH and CDR2 LQKENI. The V gene lost 4 bases and the J gene lost 2 bases, with 18 bases spanning the gap. CDR3 protein: CASSLTGAGGTYEQYF. The DNA of the CDR3 is TGTGCCAGCTCACTAACAGGAGCTGGGGGGACCTACGAGCAGTACTTC.

V gene TRBV13 combines with J gene TRBJ2-1; perhaps TRBD2 as D (5 bases). The CDR3 is 16 amino acids. Germline CDR1 reads PRHDT; CDR2 reads FYEKMQ (reference sequence). Trimming shortened V by 0 bases and J by 6 bases, and 15 bases separated the two germline ends. CDR3 residues: CASSLGGRFVPNEQFF. The CDR3 region has the DNA TGTGCCAGCAGCTTAGGAGGGAGATTCGTACCCAATGAGCAGTTCTTC.

V usage is TRBV18 and J usage is TRBJ2-7, with TRBD1 identical over 10 bases. Germline loops: CDR1 KGHSH, CDR2 LQKENI. CDR3 size: 16 residues. The V segment lost 2 bases and the J segment 5 bases; nucleotides outside the gene matches: 9. The CDR3, as DNA: TGTGCCAGCTCACCAATCGGGACAGGGGATGGGAACGAGCAGTACTTC. It translates to CASSPIGTGDGNEQYF. The full variable domain, in which reference TRBV18 and TRBJ2-7 provide the parts outside the CDR3, is NAGVMQNPRHLVRRRGQEARLRCSPMKGHSHVYWYRQLPEEGLKFMVYLQKENIIDESGMPKERFSAEFPKEGPSILRIQQVVRGDSAAYFCASSPIGTGDGNEQYFGPGTRLTVT.

The table lists this clone with a few counts. The V gene is TRBV4-3, the J gene TRBJ1-1; 8 bases fit TRBD1. The CDR3 runs to 14 residues. The trim removed 1 base at V and 5 bases at J, leaving 3 bases unmatched. From germline, CDR1 is LGHNA and CDR2 YSLEER. The DNA of the CDR3 is TGCGCCAGCAGCCAAGGCAGGGGGCTTACTGAAGCTTTCTTT. Encoded protein: CASSQGRGLTEAFF.

The chain employs TRBV15 and TRBJ2-3; no clear D gene. Germline V gene sequence: CDR1 LNHNV, CDR2 YYDKDF (reference sequence). V lost 8 bases, J lost 1 base, and 10 bases lay in between. The CDR3 totals 13 residues. CDR3 sequence: CATGLGGTDTQYF. The CDR3 region has the DNA TGTGCCACCGGTCTAGGAGGCACAGATACGCAGTATTTT.

The rearrangement joins TRBV7-2 to TRBJ2-2; D is perhaps TRBD2 (6 bases). Between the trimmed V and J ends, which lost 3 bases and 6 bases, there was a span of 20 bases. The CDR3 runs 17 residues. Germline assignment: CDR1 SGHTA and CDR2 FQGNSA. DNA of the CDR3: TGTGCCAGCAGCTTTACGACCCACAACCGGGGGTCCGGGGAGCTGTTTTTT. This encodes CASSFTTHNRGSGELFF.

CDR3 amino acids: CASTSTELNQPQHF. CDR3 bases: TGTGCCAGCACCTCAACTGAACTCAATCAGCCCCAGCATTTT. The chain uses TRBV6-6 and TRBJ1-5; no clear D. V was shortened by 7 bases and J by 3 bases, with 13 bases between the two germline ends. The CDR3 is 14 residues long. The germline V gene has CDR1 MNHNY and CDR2 SVGAGI (reference sequence).

J is TRBJ1-6 and V is TRBV5-6; the D gene is possibly TRBD1 (6 bases). The CDR3 extends over 14 amino acids. Germline CDR1 is SGHDT and CDR2 is YYEEEE. V was shortened by 4 bases and J by 7 bases, with 12 bases between the two germline ends. The CDR3 nucleotides read TGTGCCAGCAGCACCCGGACAGCCAATTCACCCCTCCACTTT. Encoded protein: CASSTRTANSPLHF.

V and J are TRBV6-2 or TRBV6-3 and TRBJ2-7, with D unclear. Looked up from germline, CDR1 is MNHEY and CDR2 is SVGEGT. V lost 6 bases to trimming and J lost 1 base, with 13 bases between them. The CDR3 is 14 amino acids. Here the CDR3 DNA reads TGTGCCAGCAGCCCCCTAGGAGAGTCCTACGAGCAGTACTTC. Translation gives CASSPLGESYEQYF.

This chain links TRBV5-5 with TRBJ2-7, with D perhaps matching TRBD2 (6 bases). Trimming shortened V by 4 bases and J by 2 bases, and 19 bases separated the two germline ends. This CDR3 has 16 amino acids. Germline-derived CDR1 and CDR2 are SGHKS and YYEKEE (reference sequence). As DNA, the CDR3 is TGTGCCAGCAGCCTGGAGGGCGCAGGGCCCACCTACGAGCAGTACTTC. It is translated as CASSLEGAGPTYEQYF.

The gene calls are TRBV9 and TRBJ2-3, with TRBD1 matching 8 bases. The V and J ends lost 2 bases and 9 bases, in that order; junction bases with no gene match: 8. The germline V gene encodes CDR1 SGDLS and CDR2 YYNGEE. CDR3 length: 14 residues. The CDR3 is CASSVPPPGGTQYF. The CDR3 nucleotides read TGTGCCAGCAGCGTGCCCCCCCCAGGGGGCACGCAGTATTTT.

There are a few counts of this clone. The chain employs TRBV10-3 and TRBJ2-2; 7 bases are a match to TRBD1. Germline V gene sequence: CDR1 ENHRY, CDR2 SYGVKD. Trimming took 7 bases from V and 6 from J; bases not matched to a gene: 8. The CDR3 loop spans 14 amino acids. The CDR3 loop is CAIKGQDLPGELFF. CDR3 coding DNA: TGTGCCATCAAAGGACAGGATCTACCCGGGGAGCTGTTTTTT.

The chain employs TRBV6-2 or TRBV6-3 and TRBJ2-5; TRBD2 agrees at 8 bases. CDR1 is MNHEY and CDR2 is SVGEGT in the germline V gene. The CDR3 is 14 residues long. V dropped 6 bases and J dropped 4; count of bases not matched to a gene: 7. As DNA, the CDR3 is TGTGCCAGCAGCCCCTATGCGGGGGGAGAGACCCAGTACTTC. Translated, it gives CASSPYAGGETQYF.

The chain is built from TRBV15 and TRBJ1-6; a possible D gene is TRBD1 (5 bases). This CDR3 has 14 amino acids. Germline V lookup: CDR1 LNHNV, CDR2 YYDKDF (reference sequence). V lost 8 bases, J lost 3 bases, and 11 bases lay in between. The CDR3 nucleotides read TGTGCCACCCAACGACAGTACTATAATTCACCCCTCCACTTT. It codes for CATQRQYYNSPLHF.

The chain recombines TRBV10-3 with TRBJ1-2; D perhaps matches TRBD1 (6 bases). This CDR3 comprises 12 residues. Trimming shortened V by 4 bases and J by 7 bases, and 10 bases separated the two germline ends. Germline loops: CDR1 ENHRY, CDR2 SYGVKD. The DNA for the CDR3 is TGTGCCATCAGTGCTACAGGGATTGGCTACACCTTC. Translating it yields CAISATGIGYTF.

V usage is TRBV6-6 and J usage is TRBJ2-1, with D unresolved. In germline, CDR1 is MNHNY, CDR2 SVGAGI (reference sequence). The CDR3 contains 13 residues. Trimming left V 0 bases short and J 6 bases short, with 6 bases between. The chain's CDR3 is CASSYSGFNEQFF. The DNA of the CDR3 is TGTGCCAGCAGTTACTCCGGATTCAATGAGCAGTTCTTC.

The rearrangement uses TRBV6-4 and TRBJ2-2; D remains unclear. The CDR3 consists of 14 residues. Germline V lookup: CDR1 MRHNA, CDR2 SNTAGT. The V end lost 2 bases, the J end lost 3 bases, and 7 bases lay between the germline ends. The CDR3 sequence: CASSDGLDTGELFF. CDR3 sequence (DNA): TGTGCCAGCAGTGACGGCTTGGACACCGGGGAGCTGTTTTTT.

This clone was seen just once. V and J are TRBV18 and TRBJ1-4, with D unclear. Germline CDR1 KGHSH, CDR2 LQKENI. This CDR3 region has 15 residues. V was clipped by 6 bases and J by 6 bases, with 17 bases between them. The CDR3 sequence is CASSPRNSRDEKLFF. The CDR3 DNA reads as TGTGCCAGCTCCCCAAGGAACTCAAGGGATGAAAAACTGTTTTTT.